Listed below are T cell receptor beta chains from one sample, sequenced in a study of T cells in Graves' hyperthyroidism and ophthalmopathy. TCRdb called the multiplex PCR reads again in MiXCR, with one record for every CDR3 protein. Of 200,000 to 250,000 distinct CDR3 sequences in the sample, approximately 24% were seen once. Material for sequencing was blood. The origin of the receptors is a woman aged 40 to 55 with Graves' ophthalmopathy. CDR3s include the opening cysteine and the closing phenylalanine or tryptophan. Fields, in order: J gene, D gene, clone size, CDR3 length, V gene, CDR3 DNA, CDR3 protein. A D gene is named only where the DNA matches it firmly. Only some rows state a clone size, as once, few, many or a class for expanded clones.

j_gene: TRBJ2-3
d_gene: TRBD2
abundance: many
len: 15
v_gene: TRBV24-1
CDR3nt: TGTGCCACCAGTGTCGCGGGAGTGGCCACAGATACGCAGTATTTT
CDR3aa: CATSVAGVATDTQYF

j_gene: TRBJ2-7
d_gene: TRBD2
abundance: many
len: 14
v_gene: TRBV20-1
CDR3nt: TGCAGTGCCTCAGCTAGCGGGAGCTCCTACGAGCAGTACTTC
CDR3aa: CSASASGSSYEQYF

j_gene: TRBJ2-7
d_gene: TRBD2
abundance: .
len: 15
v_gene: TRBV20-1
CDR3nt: TGCAGTGCCAAAAAAAGCGGGAAGAATTCCTACGAGCAGTACTTC
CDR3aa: CSAKKSGKNSYEQYF

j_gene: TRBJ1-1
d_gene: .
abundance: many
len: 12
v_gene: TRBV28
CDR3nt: TGTGCCAGCCGTTTGCCGGGGGCTGAAGCTTTCTTT
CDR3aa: CASRLPGAEAFF

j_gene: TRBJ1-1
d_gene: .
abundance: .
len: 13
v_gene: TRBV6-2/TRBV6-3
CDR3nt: TGTGCCAGCAGTCGGGCGGCAGGGACCCCAGCTTTCTTT
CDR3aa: CASSRAAGTPAFF

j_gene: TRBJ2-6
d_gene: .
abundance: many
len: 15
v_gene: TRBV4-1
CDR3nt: TGCGCCAGCAGCCCACAGGGCGATGGGGCCAACGTCCTGACTTTC
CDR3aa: CASSPQGDGANVLTF

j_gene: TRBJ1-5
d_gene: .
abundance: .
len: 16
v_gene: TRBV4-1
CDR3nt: TGCGCCAGCAGCCAGCTCGGGGGGCAGAGCAATCAGCCCCAGCATTTT
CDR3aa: CASSQLGGQSNQPQHF

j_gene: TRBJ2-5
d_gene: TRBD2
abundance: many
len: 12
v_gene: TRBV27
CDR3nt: TGTGCCAGCAGGACTAGCGGAGAGACCCAGTACTTC
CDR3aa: CASRTSGETQYF

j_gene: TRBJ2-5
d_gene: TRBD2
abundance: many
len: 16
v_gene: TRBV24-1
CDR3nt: TGTGCCACCAGTGAACAGAGGACTAGCGGGAGGGAGACCCAGTACTTC
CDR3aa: CATSEQRTSGRETQYF

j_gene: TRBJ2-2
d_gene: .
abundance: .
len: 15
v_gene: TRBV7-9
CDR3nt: TGTGCCAGCAGCTTAGAGTTCCCGAACACCGGGGAGCTGTTTTTT
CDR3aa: CASSLEFPNTGELFF

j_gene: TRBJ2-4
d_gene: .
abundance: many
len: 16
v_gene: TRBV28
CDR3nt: TGTGCCAGCAGCTCCACAGGCGCTCTAGCCAAAAACATTCAGTACTTC
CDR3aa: CASSSTGALAKNIQYF

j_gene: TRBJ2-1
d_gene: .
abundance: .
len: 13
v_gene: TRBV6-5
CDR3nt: TGTGCCAGCAGTTACTCTGGTTCGGATGAGCAGTTCTTC
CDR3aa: CASSYSGSDEQFF

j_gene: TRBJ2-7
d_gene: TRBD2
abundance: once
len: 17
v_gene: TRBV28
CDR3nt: TGTGCCAGCAGTTCCGGGTTTCGCGGGAGGGCCCCCTACGAGCAGTACTTC
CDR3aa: CASSSGFRGRAPYEQYF

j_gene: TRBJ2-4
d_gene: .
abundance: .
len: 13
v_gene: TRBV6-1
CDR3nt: TGTGCCAGCTCGGACGGGGCCAAAAACATTCAGTACTTC
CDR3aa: CASSDGAKNIQYF

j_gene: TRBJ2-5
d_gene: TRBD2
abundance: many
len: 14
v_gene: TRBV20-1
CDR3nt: TGCAGTGCTAGGGACCCAATAGCGGGGGAGACCCAGTACTTC
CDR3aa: CSARDPIAGETQYF

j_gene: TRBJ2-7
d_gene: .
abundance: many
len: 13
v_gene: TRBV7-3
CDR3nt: TGTGCCAGCAGCTTGGGACAATTGGGGGAGCAGTACTTC
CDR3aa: CASSLGQLGEQYF

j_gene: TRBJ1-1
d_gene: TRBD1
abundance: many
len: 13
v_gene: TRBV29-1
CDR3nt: TGCAGCGCTCGGGACAGGGCGAACACTGAAGCTTTCTTT
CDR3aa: CSARDRANTEAFF

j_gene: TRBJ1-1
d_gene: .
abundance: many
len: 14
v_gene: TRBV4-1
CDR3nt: TGCGCCAGCAGCCAAGATTTGGGCCCAAAGAGAGCTTTCTTT
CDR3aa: CASSQDLGPKRAFF

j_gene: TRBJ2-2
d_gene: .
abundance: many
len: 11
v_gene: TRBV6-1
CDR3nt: TGTGCCAGCAGAGCCACCGGGGAGCTGTTTTTT
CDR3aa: CASRATGELFF

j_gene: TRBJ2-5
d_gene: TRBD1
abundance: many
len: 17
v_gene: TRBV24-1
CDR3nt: TGTGCCACCAGTGGACCTACCCGGGACAGGGGGCAAGAGACCCAGTACTTC
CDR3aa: CATSGPTRDRGQETQYF

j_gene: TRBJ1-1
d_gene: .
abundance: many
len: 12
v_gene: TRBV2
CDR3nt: TGTGCCAGCAGGGAGGGCTGGACTGAAGCTTTCTTT
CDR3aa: CASREGWTEAFF

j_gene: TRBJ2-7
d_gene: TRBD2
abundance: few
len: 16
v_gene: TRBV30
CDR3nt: TGTGCCTGGAGTGGGTATAGCGGGAGGACGAGCTACGAGCAGTACTTC
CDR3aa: CAWSGYSGRTSYEQYF

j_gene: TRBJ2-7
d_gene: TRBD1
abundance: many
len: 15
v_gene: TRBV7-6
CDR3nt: TGTGCCAGCAGCTGGGGGGACAGGGCCCCTGGGGAGCAGTACTTC
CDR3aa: CASSWGDRAPGEQYF

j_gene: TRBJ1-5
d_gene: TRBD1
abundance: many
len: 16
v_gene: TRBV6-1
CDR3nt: TGTGCCAGCAGTGGCCCAGGGGGGGGGCACGATCAGCCCCAGCATTTT
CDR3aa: CASSGPGGGHDQPQHF

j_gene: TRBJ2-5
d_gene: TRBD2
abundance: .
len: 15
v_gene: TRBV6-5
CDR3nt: TGTGCCAGCAGTTACTTCAGCGGGGGTGTGGAGACCCAGTACTTC
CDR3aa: CASSYFSGGVETQYF

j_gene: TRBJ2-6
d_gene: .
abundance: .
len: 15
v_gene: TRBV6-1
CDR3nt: TGTGCCAGCATCAAAAGGACAGCTGGGGCCAACGTCCTGACTTTC
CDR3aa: CASIKRTAGANVLTF

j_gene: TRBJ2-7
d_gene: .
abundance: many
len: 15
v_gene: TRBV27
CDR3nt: TGTGCCAGCAGTTTATACCCCGGCGACGATTACGAGCAGTACTTC
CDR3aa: CASSLYPGDDYEQYF

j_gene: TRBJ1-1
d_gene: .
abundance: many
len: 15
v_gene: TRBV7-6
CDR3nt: TGTGCCAGCAGCTTAGATTGGACAGCTAACACTGAAGCTTTCTTT
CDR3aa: CASSLDWTANTEAFF

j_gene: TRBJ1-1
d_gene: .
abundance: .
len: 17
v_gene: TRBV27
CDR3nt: TGTGCCAGCAGCTCCACCCGTTGGGGCGCAGTGAACACTGAAGCTTTCTTT
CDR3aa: CASSSTRWGAVNTEAFF

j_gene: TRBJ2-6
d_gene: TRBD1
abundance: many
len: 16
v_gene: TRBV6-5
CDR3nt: TGTGCCAGCGGGACAGGACGTTGGTCTGGGGCCAACGTCCTGACTTTC
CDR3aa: CASGTGRWSGANVLTF

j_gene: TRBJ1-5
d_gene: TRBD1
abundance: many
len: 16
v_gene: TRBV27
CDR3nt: TGTGCCAGCAGTTTAAGGGAGGGGGCGGGCAATCAGCCCCAGCATTTT
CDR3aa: CASSLREGAGNQPQHF

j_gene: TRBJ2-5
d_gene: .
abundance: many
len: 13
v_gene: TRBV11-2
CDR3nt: TGTGCCAGCAGCTTCGCGGGACTTGAGACCCAGTACTTC
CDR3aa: CASSFAGLETQYF

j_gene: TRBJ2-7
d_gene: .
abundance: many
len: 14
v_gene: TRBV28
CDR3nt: TGTGCCAGCAGTTCACGAATAATGGCCTACGAGCAGTACTTC
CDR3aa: CASSSRIMAYEQYF

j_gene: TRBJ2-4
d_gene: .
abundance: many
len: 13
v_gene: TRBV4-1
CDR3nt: TGCGCCAGCAGCCAAGAACAGGGAAACATTCAGTACTTC
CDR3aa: CASSQEQGNIQYF

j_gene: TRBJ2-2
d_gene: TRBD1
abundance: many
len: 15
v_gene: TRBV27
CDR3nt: TGTGCCAGTGGAGGACAGGGGAATGAAACCGGGGAGCTGTTTTTT
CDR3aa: CASGGQGNETGELFF

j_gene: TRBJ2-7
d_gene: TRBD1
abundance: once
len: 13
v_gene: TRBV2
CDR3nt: TGTGCCAGCCTGGACAGGGAGAGGTACGAGCAGTACTTC
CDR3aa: CASLDRERYEQYF

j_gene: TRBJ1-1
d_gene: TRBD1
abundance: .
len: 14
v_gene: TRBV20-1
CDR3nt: TGCAGTGCTAGAGGGGGGACAGGGGACACTGAAGCTTTCTTT
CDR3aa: CSARGGTGDTEAFF